This TCR beta chain was found in a study of T cells in Graves' hyperthyroidism and ophthalmopathy. Using RNA transcripts as the source, TCR beta CDR3 regions were amplified. Initially, a first-round RT-PCR of the TCR CDR3 employed the HTBI primer set. MiXCR, applied by TCRdb to the multiplex PCR reads, yields one record per CDR3 protein. This sample carries roughly 740,000 distinct CDR3 sequences, roughly 15% of them seen once, and the ten largest clones take roughly 8%. CDR3 size: 10 residues. The V end was cut by 5 bases, the J end by 7 bases, with 4 bases between. CDR1 is SEHNR, CDR2 FQNEAQ, per germline (reference sequence). This clonotype was counted many times.

The sequence came from a man in his late teens or twenties with Graves' hyperthyroidism. This chain uses TRBV7-9 with TRBJ2-3; D call uncertain. Input material: blood. CDR3 nucleotides: TGTGCCAGCAGCGAATATACGCAGTATTTT. Its protein product is CASSEYTQYF.